This T cell receptor beta chain derives from a study of cytomegalovirus exposure and HLA in healthy donors. On this clone itself: No antigen is known for it.

Researchers ran the PCR with 60 Vbeta and 13 Jbeta primers. Sequencing was performed with immunoSEQ multiplex PCR; in TCRdb, only in-frame clones are kept and a portion is missing. This sample yields more than 95,000 clones, of which over 70% are seen a single time; under 3.5% belongs to the top ten. Notes on the study in general: Per a later analysis, HLA-associated TCR beta chains showed more clonal expansion than other, equally common TCR beta chains. Reportedly, a later analysis found an Asian-associated ancestry cluster had fewer N-insertions than the roughly 700-donor mean. Later analysis associated a missense DCLRE1C variant with TCR beta V- and J-gene trimming. The authors excluded some V segments, including TRBV6-2 and TRBV6-3, as indistinguishable.

With 2 bases removed from V and 1 base from J, the gap between germline ends came to 15 bases. Germline lookup yields CDR1 MNHNY and CDR2 SVGAGI (reference sequence). This CDR3 comprises 16 residues. The receptor's source is a woman aged 45-65 years in good health and CMV-seronegative. This sequence joins TRBV6-6 and TRBJ2-7; D ambiguous. The sequenced sample was PBMCs. The CDR3 DNA is TGTGCCAGCAGTTACCCCAGTCGAACAGAATCCTACGAGCAGTACTTC. It translates to CASSYPSRTESYEQYF.